A selection of T cell receptor beta chains follows, all from one sample in a study of CD8 T cells in Susac syndrome. TCRdb recomputed calls from the immunoSEQ multiplex PCR reads with MiXCR, one row per CDR3 protein. The repertoire holds some 200,000 distinct CDR3 sequences, with roughly 91% as singletons. Sequencing used CD4+ T cells from PBMCs. These receptors originate from a human donor with Susac syndrome. Both conserved end residues are part of each CDR3. Fields, in order: CDR3 protein, CDR3 DNA, D gene, V gene, J gene, clone size. A D gene is named only where the DNA matches it firmly. Part of the rows lack a size; the others show once, few, many or a class for expanded clones.

CASSKAGTQETQYF	TGCGCCAGCAGTAAAGCGGGCACCCAAGAGACCCAGTACTTC	.	TRBV5-1	TRBJ2-5	.
CASRRHRDSYGYTF	TGTGCCAGCAGACGACACCGGGACAGCTATGGCTACACCTTC	TRBD1	TRBV12-3/TRBV12-4	TRBJ1-2	.
CASSQEGTVNTEAFF	TGCGCCAGCAGCCAAGAAGGGACGGTGAACACTGAAGCTTTCTTT	.	TRBV4-1	TRBJ1-1	.
CASSPSGSGADTQYF	TGTGCCAGCAGCCCCTCCGGGAGTGGGGCAGATACGCAGTATTTT	.	TRBV7-3	TRBJ2-3	.
CASSQGSGTNTGELFF	TGTGCCAGCAGCCAAGGGTCCGGGACTAACACCGGGGAGCTGTTTTTT	.	TRBV4-2	TRBJ2-2	.
CASSPGGIHFYEQYF	TGTGCCAGCTCACCCGGAGGTATCCACTTCTACGAGCAGTACTTC	.	TRBV18	TRBJ2-7	.
CSAPGQGGYGYTF	TGCAGTGCCCCGGGACAGGGGGGCTATGGCTACACCTTC	TRBD1	TRBV20-1	TRBJ1-2	.
CAISESRGNDNEQFF	TGTGCCATCAGTGAGTCTCGCGGGAATGACAATGAGCAGTTCTTC	.	TRBV10-3	TRBJ2-1	.
CASRLSGVDSYEQYF	TGTGCCAGCAGATTAAGCGGGGTAGACTCCTACGAGCAGTACTTC	TRBD2	TRBV27	TRBJ2-7	once
CASSHGAPNYGYTF	TGTGCCAGCAGTCACGGGGCTCCCAACTATGGCTACACCTTC	.	TRBV27	TRBJ1-2	once
CASSLGTTTEAFF	TGCGCCAGCAGCTTGGGAACAACCACTGAAGCTTTCTTT	.	TRBV5-1	TRBJ1-1	.
CASSSGGLNTEAFF	TGTGCCAGCAGTTCAGGGGGATTGAACACTGAAGCTTTCTTT	TRBD1	TRBV3-1	TRBJ1-1	.
CASSQRADQPQHF	TGTGCCAGCAGCCAAAGGGCCGACCAGCCCCAGCATTTT	.	TRBV16	TRBJ1-5	.
CASSHPAGTSAPTGETQYF	TGTGCCAGCAGCCATCCCGCCGGGACTAGCGCTCCGACGGGGGAGACCCAGTACTTC	TRBD2	TRBV7-9	TRBJ2-5	.
CSVDRGSFSEQFF	TGCAGCGTTGATCGCGGGAGTTTCAGTGAGCAGTTCTTC	TRBD2	TRBV29-1	TRBJ2-1	.
CASSLAGPTDTQYF	TGTGCCAGCAGCTTGGCCGGCCCCACAGATACGCAGTATTTT	.	TRBV5-6	TRBJ2-3	few